The text below deals with one T cell receptor beta chain. Its matching antigen is unknown. The PCR made use of 60 Vbeta and 13 Jbeta primers. This table comes from immunoSEQ multiplex PCR, and its TCRdb copy is limited to in-frame clones, with some not included. The sample carries 150,000 to 160,000 clones, 70% to 80% recorded once. The record originates from a study of cytomegalovirus exposure and HLA in healthy donors. Study-level points and caveats: Some TCR beta chains (over 150 of them) were listed as cytomegalovirus-associated. At a 0.05 false discovery rate, a later analysis found 16,951 TCR beta sequences to be associated with HLA alleles.

Losses at the gene ends were 3 bases for V and 2 bases for J; bases not matched to a gene: 4. Germline V CDR1 and CDR2: GTSNPN, SVGIG (reference sequence). The CDR3 extends over 15 amino acids. The chain carries TRBV30 and TRBJ2-5; 12 bases fit TRBD2. The TCR was taken from a woman in her 40s in good health and CMV-seronegative. Sequencing used PBMCs. The CDR3 loop is CAWSEGLAGQETQYF. The CDR3 DNA sequence: TGTGCCTGGAGCGAGGGACTAGCGGGTCAAGAGACCCAGTACTTC.